These T cell receptor beta chains were read from a single sample in a study of T cells in Graves' hyperthyroidism and ophthalmopathy. TCRdb re-called the multiplex PCR reads with MiXCR, one entry per CDR3 protein. The sample holds about 640,000 distinct CDR3 sequences; less than 25% are singletons and the top ten take about 34%. Sequencing input: blood. These receptors all come from a young man with Graves' ophthalmopathy. Both conserved end residues are part of each CDR3. Fields, in order: CDR3 DNA, CDR3 protein, J gene, clone size, V gene, D gene. A D gene is named only where the DNA matches it firmly. For some rows the clone size is stated as once, few or many, or as a class when expanded; others skip it.

CDR3nt: TGTGCCAGCAGTTTAGGACAGATAAGCAATCAGCCCCAGCATTTT
CDR3aa: CASSLGQISNQPQHF
j_gene: TRBJ1-5
abundance: few
v_gene: TRBV28
d_gene: NA

CDR3nt: TGTGCCATCGGTGAGTCGACTCTTAGGGATGAAAAACTGTTTTTT
CDR3aa: CAIGESTLRDEKLFF
j_gene: TRBJ1-4
abundance: NA
v_gene: TRBV10-3
d_gene: NA

CDR3nt: TGTGCCTGGAATTCAGGGGCTCGGCAGCCCCAGCATTTT
CDR3aa: CAWNSGARQPQHF
j_gene: TRBJ1-5
abundance: many
v_gene: TRBV30
d_gene: NA

CDR3nt: TGCAGTGCTAGAGTACCAAGCGGGACCTACGAGCAGTACTTC
CDR3aa: CSARVPSGTYEQYF
j_gene: TRBJ2-7
abundance: many
v_gene: TRBV20-1
d_gene: TRBD2

CDR3nt: TGTGCCAGCAGTAAAGACAGGGGCAACGAGCAGTTCTTC
CDR3aa: CASSKDRGNEQFF
j_gene: TRBJ2-1
abundance: NA
v_gene: TRBV6-1
d_gene: TRBD1

CDR3nt: TGCGCCAGCAGCTGCCAATACTGGACTAGCGGGAGAACCGGGGAGCTGTTTTTT
CDR3aa: CASSCQYWTSGRTGELFF
j_gene: TRBJ2-2
abundance: NA
v_gene: TRBV5-1
d_gene: TRBD2

CDR3nt: TGTGCCAGCAGCTTAGAGGTCCTAGCGGGAAAGGCCGGGGAGCTGTTTTTT
CDR3aa: CASSLEVLAGKAGELFF
j_gene: TRBJ2-2
abundance: NA
v_gene: TRBV11-2
d_gene: TRBD2

CDR3nt: TGCGCCAGCACCGTGGGGAGTGGCACAGATACGCAGTATTTT
CDR3aa: CASTVGSGTDTQYF
j_gene: TRBJ2-3
abundance: few
v_gene: TRBV5-1
d_gene: NA

CDR3nt: TGTGCCAGCTCACCGTTGGACAGAGCTTCAAATTCACCCCTCCACTTT
CDR3aa: CASSPLDRASNSPLHF
j_gene: TRBJ1-6
abundance: NA
v_gene: TRBV18
d_gene: NA

CDR3nt: TGTGCCAGCAGCCCCGGGACTAGCGGTTTCAATGAGCAGTTCTTC
CDR3aa: CASSPGTSGFNEQFF
j_gene: TRBJ2-1
abundance: NA
v_gene: TRBV9
d_gene: TRBD2

CDR3nt: TGCGCCAGCAGCCAAGATCTTGCGCCGTATGGCTACACCTTC
CDR3aa: CASSQDLAPYGYTF
j_gene: TRBJ1-2
abundance: NA
v_gene: TRBV4-1
d_gene: NA

CDR3nt: TGTGCCAGCAGCTCAGCGGGTAACACCGGGGAGCTGTTTTTT
CDR3aa: CASSSAGNTGELFF
j_gene: TRBJ2-2
abundance: many
v_gene: TRBV7-9
d_gene: NA

CDR3nt: TGTGCCAGCAGTGGAACCGGTAGTCGCGTTGGCTACACCTTC
CDR3aa: CASSGTGSRVGYTF
j_gene: TRBJ1-2
abundance: NA
v_gene: TRBV2
d_gene: NA

CDR3nt: TGTGCCTGGAGTGAAACAGGGGAGGGGGCCGGGGAGCTGTTTTTT
CDR3aa: CAWSETGEGAGELFF
j_gene: TRBJ2-2
abundance: NA
v_gene: TRBV30
d_gene: NA

CDR3nt: TGCGCCAGCAGCCAAGCCACAGGGGTCACCGGGGAGCTGTTTTTT
CDR3aa: CASSQATGVTGELFF
j_gene: TRBJ2-2
abundance: NA
v_gene: TRBV4-1
d_gene: TRBD1

CDR3nt: TGTGCCAGCAGTTTGACTGAATACTACTCCTACGAGCAGTACTTC
CDR3aa: CASSLTEYYSYEQYF
j_gene: TRBJ2-7
abundance: few
v_gene: TRBV2
d_gene: NA

CDR3nt: TGTGCCATCAGTGGGGGACAGGGTGGAACTGAAGCTTTCTTT
CDR3aa: CAISGGQGGTEAFF
j_gene: TRBJ1-1
abundance: few
v_gene: TRBV10-3
d_gene: TRBD1

CDR3nt: TGTGCCAGCAGCTTAAGTGGCGGGCGGAACAATGAGCAGTTCTTC
CDR3aa: CASSLSGGRNNEQFF
j_gene: TRBJ2-1
abundance: many
v_gene: TRBV11-2
d_gene: NA

CDR3nt: TGCGCCAGCAGCCAAGTTGTAGCGGGAGCTCCCGAGCAGTACTTC
CDR3aa: CASSQVVAGAPEQYF
j_gene: TRBJ2-7
abundance: NA
v_gene: TRBV4-1
d_gene: TRBD2

CDR3nt: TGTGCCAGCGGCGCGCCAGTTGACAGGATCTCCGTCGATGAGCAGTTCTTC
CDR3aa: CASGAPVDRISVDEQFF
j_gene: TRBJ2-1
abundance: few
v_gene: TRBV28
d_gene: NA

CDR3nt: TGTGCCAGCACTCCCTTCCCCCGGGACAGTGAAAAACTGTTTTTT
CDR3aa: CASTPFPRDSEKLFF
j_gene: TRBJ1-4
abundance: NA
v_gene: TRBV12-3/TRBV12-4
d_gene: TRBD1

CDR3nt: TGTGCCAGCCTAGCACCAGAATACAATGAGCAGTTCTTC
CDR3aa: CASLAPEYNEQFF
j_gene: TRBJ2-1
abundance: NA
v_gene: TRBV2
d_gene: NA

CDR3nt: TGTGCCAGCAGCTTTGCAGGGGGAGCGAACACTGAAGCTTTCTTT
CDR3aa: CASSFAGGANTEAFF
j_gene: TRBJ1-1
abundance: many
v_gene: TRBV11-2
d_gene: TRBD1

CDR3nt: TGTGCCAGCAGCTCCTGGGAGGGGGCATTCTACAATGAGCAGTTCTTC
CDR3aa: CASSSWEGAFYNEQFF
j_gene: TRBJ2-1
abundance: NA
v_gene: TRBV7-9
d_gene: NA

CDR3nt: TGTGCCAGCAGTCTAGACATCGGTCAGCCCCAGCATTTT
CDR3aa: CASSLDIGQPQHF
j_gene: TRBJ1-5
abundance: many
v_gene: TRBV28
d_gene: NA

CDR3nt: TGCGCCAGCAGCTTGGCCTTAGCGGGAAGAGATACGCAGTATTTT
CDR3aa: CASSLALAGRDTQYF
j_gene: TRBJ2-3
abundance: NA
v_gene: TRBV5-1
d_gene: TRBD2

CDR3nt: TGTGCCAGCAGTTCTTCCTTGGTCGGGATGAACACTGAAGCTTTCTTT
CDR3aa: CASSSSLVGMNTEAFF
j_gene: TRBJ1-1
abundance: few
v_gene: TRBV28
d_gene: NA

CDR3nt: TGCAGTGCTTCAACTCGACAGGGGTGGGGTCGGTCACCCCTCCACTTT
CDR3aa: CSASTRQGWGRSPLHF
j_gene: TRBJ1-6
abundance: many
v_gene: TRBV20-1
d_gene: TRBD1

CDR3nt: TGTGCCAGCAGCCCAAATCCAAGGGTCCGTAGCTCCTACAATGAGCAGTTCTTC
CDR3aa: CASSPNPRVRSSYNEQFF
j_gene: TRBJ2-1
abundance: many
v_gene: TRBV7-2
d_gene: NA

CDR3nt: TGTGCCAGTCGGATCCGGACCGAAGCTTACGAGCAGTACTTC
CDR3aa: CASRIRTEAYEQYF
j_gene: TRBJ2-7
abundance: many
v_gene: TRBV27
d_gene: NA

CDR3nt: TGTGCCAGCAGCCGGGGCCTGAACACCGGGGAGCTGTTTTTT
CDR3aa: CASSRGLNTGELFF
j_gene: TRBJ2-2
abundance: NA
v_gene: TRBV11-2
d_gene: NA

CDR3nt: TGTGCCAGCAGACGACAGATGAACACTGAAGCTTTCTTT
CDR3aa: CASRRQMNTEAFF
j_gene: TRBJ1-1
abundance: NA
v_gene: TRBV3-1
d_gene: NA

CDR3nt: TGTGCCAGCACTGGACAGTCTCGAGGGACTGAAGCTTTCTTT
CDR3aa: CASTGQSRGTEAFF
j_gene: TRBJ1-1
abundance: many
v_gene: TRBV6-1
d_gene: NA

CDR3nt: TGTGCCAGCAGCGCGAAGGGGGCGTACGAGCAGTACTTC
CDR3aa: CASSAKGAYEQYF
j_gene: TRBJ2-7
abundance: many
v_gene: TRBV7-9
d_gene: TRBD1

CDR3nt: TGTGCCTGGACCGACAGGGCCTCCAGCACAGATACGCAGTATTTT
CDR3aa: CAWTDRASSTDTQYF
j_gene: TRBJ2-3
abundance: many
v_gene: TRBV30
d_gene: TRBD1

CDR3nt: TGTGCCAGCGAAGCGGGAAGTTACAATGAGCAGTTCTTC
CDR3aa: CASEAGSYNEQFF
j_gene: TRBJ2-1
abundance: NA
v_gene: TRBV6-1
d_gene: TRBD2

CDR3nt: TGCGCCAGCAGCTTGGGTCGGTTCGACACCGGGGAGCTGTTTTTT
CDR3aa: CASSLGRFDTGELFF
j_gene: TRBJ2-2
abundance: NA
v_gene: TRBV5-1
d_gene: NA

CDR3nt: TGTGCCATCAGTGAGAGAAGCTACGAGCAGTACTTC
CDR3aa: CAISERSYEQYF
j_gene: TRBJ2-7
abundance: few
v_gene: TRBV10-3
d_gene: NA

CDR3nt: TGTGCCAGCAGCCAATTAGGGCTTACTCGCGCAGATACGCAGTATTTT
CDR3aa: CASSQLGLTRADTQYF
j_gene: TRBJ2-3
abundance: few
v_gene: TRBV14
d_gene: NA

CDR3nt: TGTGCCAGCAGCAAAAGACAGTTCTATGGCTACACCTTC
CDR3aa: CASSKRQFYGYTF
j_gene: TRBJ1-2
abundance: NA
v_gene: TRBV7-2
d_gene: NA

CDR3nt: TGTGCCAGCAGTTACTCGGCGGAATCCTACGAGCAGTACTTC
CDR3aa: CASSYSAESYEQYF
j_gene: TRBJ2-7
abundance: NA
v_gene: TRBV28
d_gene: NA

CDR3nt: TGCAGCCTTTTAGATGGGCAAGAGACCCAGTACTTC
CDR3aa: CSLLDGQETQYF
j_gene: TRBJ2-5
abundance: few
v_gene: TRBV29-1
d_gene: NA

CDR3nt: TGTGCCAGCAGTTCCGGGGGGCGCGAGGCAGATACGCAGTATTTT
CDR3aa: CASSSGGREADTQYF
j_gene: TRBJ2-3
abundance: few
v_gene: TRBV28
d_gene: NA

CDR3nt: TGTGCCAGCAGCATCGGGACTAGTAGAGTCAAAGACATTCAGTACTTC
CDR3aa: CASSIGTSRVKDIQYF
j_gene: TRBJ2-4
abundance: NA
v_gene: TRBV28
d_gene: TRBD2

CDR3nt: TGTGCCAGCCAAAACGGCGGAGACAATGAGCAGTTCTTC
CDR3aa: CASQNGGDNEQFF
j_gene: TRBJ2-1
abundance: NA
v_gene: TRBV7-6
d_gene: NA

CDR3nt: TGCGCCAGCAGCCGAGTTCCGGCAATGTACGAGCAGTACTTC
CDR3aa: CASSRVPAMYEQYF
j_gene: TRBJ2-7
abundance: few
v_gene: TRBV4-1
d_gene: NA

CDR3nt: TGTGCCTGGAGTGTAGGGCACGGCTATGGCTACACCTTC
CDR3aa: CAWSVGHGYGYTF
j_gene: TRBJ1-2
abundance: many
v_gene: TRBV30
d_gene: NA

CDR3nt: TGTGCCAGCAGTTCGCGTTTTCCCGGGACAGGGGATCAGCCCCAGCATTTT
CDR3aa: CASSSRFPGTGDQPQHF
j_gene: TRBJ1-5
abundance: many
v_gene: TRBV6-1
d_gene: TRBD1

CDR3nt: TGTGCCAGCACCGGACAGGGCTTCGTCCAGGAGCAGTACTTC
CDR3aa: CASTGQGFVQEQYF
j_gene: TRBJ2-7
abundance: few
v_gene: TRBV6-2/TRBV6-3
d_gene: TRBD1